The clone carrying this T cell receptor (beta chain) turned up a few times. A much larger clone differs by one base, so this may be a read error. Extraction yielded at least 5 micrograms of total RNA per sample. Next came a second PCR, run for about 6 to 12 cycles, which used a sample-barcoded 5' primer along with a J-beta primer mix. In TCRdb, the 5' RACE reads were re-called with MiXCR into one record per CDR3 protein. The data hold more than 800,000 distinct CDR3 sequences, with more than 25% observed a single time. This sample was included in a study of blood T cells in healthy people across ages. Whole-study context: When template switching was applied, about one barcoded beta molecule was captured per two T cells.

CDR3 length: 13 residues. Trimming removed 0 bases from V and 11 bases from J, with 16 bases in between. Germline V gene sequence: CDR1 DFQATT, CDR2 SNEGSKA (reference sequence). The genes are TRBV20-1 and TRBJ2-5; D gene uncertain. The sequenced material came from blood. The clonotype was recovered from a woman older than 75 in good health. The chain's CDR3 is CSARETTDDEQYF. The CDR3 DNA is TGCAGTGCTAGAGAAACCACCGACGATGAGCAGTACTTC.